These 6 T cell receptor beta chains came from one sample sequenced in a study of cytomegalovirus exposure and HLA in healthy donors. TCRdb's copy holds only in-frame clones and misses some; the assay was immunoSEQ multiplex PCR. Of roughly 130,000 clones detected, 88% appear once; the ten largest clones hold about 1.4%. The sample was PBMCs. The receptors come from a man aged 25-40 years in good health and CMV-seronegative.

The rearrangement uses TRBV5-4 and TRBJ2-7; perhaps TRBD2 as D (6 bases). There are 16 residues in the CDR3. Trimming left V 3 bases short and J 1 base short, with 17 bases between. Per the germline V gene, CDR1 is SGHNT and CDR2 is YYREEE (reference sequence). The CDR3 bases are TGTGCCAGCAGCTCTCGGGTTGGGACTGGATCCTACGAGCAGTACTTC. Translation: CASSSRVGTGSYEQYF.

V usage is TRBV29-1 and J usage is TRBJ2-1; maybe TRBD2 (6 bases). The V end lost 6 bases, the J end lost 0 bases, and 15 bases lay between the germline ends. The CDR3 has 15 residues. The V gene's germline CDR1 is SQVTM and CDR2 ANQGSEA. CDR3 amino acids: CSVSVPGGSYNEQFF. The CDR3, as DNA: TGCAGCGTGTCGGTCCCCGGGGGCTCCTACAATGAGCAGTTCTTC.

This chain connects TRBV7-2 to TRBJ1-5; possibly TRBD1 for D (6 bases). The CDR3 is made up of 12 amino acids. From germline, CDR1 is SGHTA and CDR2 FQGNSA. The V and J ends lost 5 bases and 7 bases respectively, with 9 bases between them. The CDR3 region has the DNA TGTGCCAGCAGCCGGACAGACCAGCCCCAGCATTTT. As protein: CASSRTDQPQHF. Based on the CDR3 plus reference TRBV7-2 and TRBJ1-5, the full variable domain is GAGVSQSPSNKVTEKGKDVELRCDPISGHTALYWYRQSLGQGLEFLIYFQGNSAPDKSGLPSDRFSAERTGGSVSTLTIQRTQQEDSAVYLCASSRTDQPQHFGDGTRLSIL.

The chain carries TRBV5-4 and TRBJ2-2; D is unclear. V was pared by 0 bases and J by 8 bases, with 11 bases between. The CDR3 runs 14 residues. CDR1 is SGHNT, CDR2 YYREEE, per germline (reference sequence). As DNA, the CDR3 is TGTGCCAGCAGCTTGGTTTCGCCGACTGGGGAGCTGTTTTTT. Encoded protein: CASSLVSPTGELFF. The whole variable domain, remainder taken from reference TRBV5-4 and TRBJ2-2, is ETGVTQSPTHLIKTRGQQVTLRCSSQSGHNTVSWYQQALGQGPQFIFQYYREEENGRGNFPPRFSGLQFPNYSSELNVNALELDDSALYLCASSLVSPTGELFFGEGSRLTVL.

This clone has a single count. The chain is built from TRBV7-6 and TRBJ2-1; possible D gene TRBD1, 8 bases. This CDR3 comprises 16 residues. V was pared by 5 bases and J by 3 bases, with 17 bases between. CDR1 SGHVS and CDR2 FNYEAQ come from the germline V gene. CDR3 bases: TGTGCCAGCAGCCCAGGGGGCGGGGGTGACTACAATGAGCAGTTCTTC. Encoded protein: CASSPGGGGDYNEQFF.

The chain links TRBV6-4 to TRBJ1-1, with D possibly TRBD1 on 6 matching bases. V was pared by 6 bases and J by 7 bases, with 15 bases between. The germline CDR1 and CDR2 sequences are MRHNA and SNTAGT. This CDR3 contains 13 residues. This CDR3 is CASSYGGAGEAFF. In DNA, the CDR3 is TGTGCCAGCAGCTACGGGGGGGCAGGTGAAGCTTTCTTT.